Detailed here is one T cell receptor (beta chain). Its antigen remains unidentified. This sample is drawn from a study of OX40 agonist ivuxolimab in advanced cancers. Looking at the study overall: There were three patients with partial responses, one having hepatocellular carcinoma and two cutaneous melanoma.

The timepoints at which blood was sampled were baseline, cycle 4 day 1, and cycle 7 day 1. The ends were cut back, 7 bases at V and 0 bases at J, with 13 bases in the middle. This CDR3 is 15 amino acids long. The germline V gene encodes CDR1 SNHLY and CDR2 FYNNEI. The study, taken as a whole, reports: Certain nonresponders additionally had low normalized T-cell clonal expansion. Fewer expanded clones were found on average in CD4+ than in CD8+ T cells.

Repertoires were generated with immunoSEQ multiplex PCR, while TCRdb's copy carries only in-frame clones and drops some. The sample lists around 56,000 clones, about 89% seen once, with just over 1.4% in the top ten. The specimen was CD4+ or CD8+ T cells sorted from blood, collected in a trial of the OX40 agonist ivuxolimab. The clonotype comes from an adult with an advanced solid tumor such as melanoma, head and neck, liver or kidney cancer. The chain couples TRBV2 to TRBJ1-5; no definite D call. CDR3 sequence: CASKRNSNSNQPQHF. The DNA for the CDR3 is TGTGCCAGCAAAAGGAACAGCAATAGCAATCAGCCCCAGCATTTT.